This T cell receptor beta chain derives from a study of long-term antiretroviral therapy in people with HIV (dated by TCRdb to the early 2020s). As for the study more broadly: Collection of the earliest samples took place about a decade ahead of the 2015 WHO recommendation for immediate ART, at a time when ART was typically delayed until CD4 counts fell. A retrospective serial study tested whether changes in peripheral blood TRB repertoire composition and diversity were associated with ART initiation and durable HIV suppression. A total of 192 cryopreserved PBMC samples were contributed to the cohort by 30 adults with confirmed HIV infection, with samples collected serially over a mean of roughly six years (range 1-12). About 35% of the 30 participants with HIV were female. Test extractions of a monoclonal T-cell line alongside a few dozen polyclonal samples showed no cross-contamination during QIAcube processing.

To be included, a participant needed at least one PBMC sample from before ART initiation plus at least two post-ART samples. Every participant with HIV received treatment in the United States of America. Before DNA extraction, cryopreserved samples of about 0.9-11 million PBMC were thawed and then washed. At the time of the earliest PBMC sample, participants with HIV were aged between about 23 and 54 years. PBMC samples from each participant spanned 1-4 timepoints before ART initiation and 2-8 timepoints after ART initiation, with a median of 7 samples. For every participant, serial HIV viral load, CD4+ T-cell count, ART history and demographic data were obtained. Genomic DNA was extracted from unsorted PBMC with a Qiagen kit on a QIAcube, processed in batches of 12 samples. Concerning this clone itself: The antigen it recognizes is unknown. Germline and junction disagree at one end, which may indicate a read error.

The full study reports these points: No data were available on ART adherence, viral resistance or therapy changes, limiting inferences about post-ART repertoire changes. Unsorted PBMC were profiled instead of sorted CD4+ and CD8+ T cells because pre-ART samples had limited cell numbers. Because PBMC availability was limited, only the TCR beta chain was sequenced, with no alpha chain pairing. Compared with controls, HIV repertoires had narrower CDR3 length ranges, and the network structure pointed to an antigen-experienced repertoire that shifted only slightly toward naive after ART. The samples were dated from the mid-2000s to the late 2010s, and the ART regimens that were used may be less effective than current ART regimens. At every time point, the repertoire was dominated by expanded TRB clones first identified before ART initiation, although this dominance fluctuated and, in many PLHIV, declined after ART. Starting ART was linked to a significant rise in TRB diversity, yet even with long-term ART the diversity remained significantly lower than in transplant donor controls.

Taken from cysteine to phenylalanine, the CDR3 has 12 residues. Just the 36-base CDR3 DNA is kept, in frame starting at base 1. The germline V gene sets CDR1 to SGHTA and CDR2 to FQGNSA. The immunoSEQ hsTCRB v3.0 assay was used at survey level resolution for TRB variable region sequencing. The targeted TRB sequencing depth was roughly 40,000-55,000 T-cell genomes per sample. An Illumina MiSeq with a v3 150-cycle kit was used to sequence the pooled TRB libraries. The paper's data handling went like this. Analysis of repertoires was carried out in R inside a reproducible Nextflow workflow spanning QC, data transformation and analysis. LymphoSeq2, an R package for AIRR-Seq data exploration, was used to implement custom analyses. A few samples that produced fewer than 5000 total TRB sequences were removed, so 150 to 200 HIV repertoires were analyzed. Among the approximately 200 retained HIV repertoires, approximately 57 were collected before ART initiation and approximately 130 were collected after ART initiation. Repertoires were downsampled to 5000 TRB nucleotide sequences, with summary statistics averaged over 100 downsampling iterations. The analysis kept only TRB sequences whose CDR3 regions were at least seven amino acids long. Diversity was assessed using a clonality score derived from Shannon entropy and using the Gini coefficient. In repertoire networks, the top 5000 CDR3 amino acid sequences were linked whenever an edit distance of one separated two sequences. For TRB CDR3 amino acid sequences, antigen specificity groups and MHC restriction were predicted with GLIPH2. To flag known associations with CMV, EBV, HIV or tissue antigens, CDR3 amino acid sequences were compared against VDJdb and McPAS-TCR. Pre-ART, post-ART and control groups were compared with Wilcoxon signed-rank tests and Holm-Bonferroni correction. TCRdb mirrors the immuneACCESS table, restricted to in-frame sequences. Some clones are absent from its copies; in checked studies, under half trace to an unresolved V gene, and the reason for the others is unknown. That table is the source of V, J and clone size, and D and trimming were worked out from the DNA. In all, the sample holds about 24,000 clones, and over 65% of those were seen once. 5.7% of the sample belongs to the ten largest clones.

This material consisted of unsorted PBMCs, taken 4.4 years after starting antiretroviral therapy. The V and J segments used are TRBV7-2 and TRBJ1-2; a weak D assignment points to TRBD1 (5 bases agree). The clonotype originates from a man in his thirties or forties with HIV. The CDR3 protein is CASSLGFGQTAF. In nucleotide form, the sequence is TGTGCCAGCAGCTTAGGATTCGGGCAGACAGCCTTC.